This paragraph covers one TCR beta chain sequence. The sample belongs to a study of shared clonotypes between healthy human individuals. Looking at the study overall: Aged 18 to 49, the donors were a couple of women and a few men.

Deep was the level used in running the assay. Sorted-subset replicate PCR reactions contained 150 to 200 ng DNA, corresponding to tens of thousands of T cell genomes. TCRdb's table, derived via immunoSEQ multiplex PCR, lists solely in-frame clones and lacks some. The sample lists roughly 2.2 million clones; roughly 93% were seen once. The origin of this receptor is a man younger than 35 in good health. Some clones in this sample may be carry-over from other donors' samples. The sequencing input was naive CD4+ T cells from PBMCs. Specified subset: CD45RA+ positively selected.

DNA of the CDR3: TGCGCCAGCAGCCCGCAGTCCAGTCTTCTCTACGAGCAGTACTTC. As protein: CASSPQSSLLYEQYF. This chain uses TRBV4-3 with TRBJ2-7; D not certain. Trimming removed 4 bases from V and 3 bases from J, with 16 bases in between. Germline lookup yields CDR1 LGHNA and CDR2 YSLEER. This CDR3 spans 15 amino acids.